This entry is about one T cell receptor beta chain. Antigen unknown. The CDR3 contains 15 residues. V dropped 3 bases and J dropped 5 bases, with 14 bases sitting between them. This specimen belongs to a study of blood T cells in healthy people across ages. Study-level points and caveats: Diversity was higher, and naive CD4+ cells more numerous, in long-lived donors than in aged donors.

The second PCR ran about 6 to 11 cycles with a sample-barcoded 5' primer and J-beta primers. Each cDNA molecule was tagged by a template-switch adaptor that had 12 random nucleotides. Via MiXCR, TCRdb re-called the 5' RACE reads, giving one row per CDR3 protein. The profile shows around 870,000 distinct CDR3 sequences, 25% to 30% of them singletons. The gene calls are TRBV12-3 or TRBV12-4 and TRBJ1-5; TRBD1 might be the D (5 bases). The sequenced sample consisted of blood. The receptor comes from a woman older than 75 in good health. The CDR3 loop reads CASSFQSGTDQPQHF. CDR3 coding DNA: TGTGCCAGCAGTTTTCAATCGGGGACCGATCAGCCCCAGCATTTT.